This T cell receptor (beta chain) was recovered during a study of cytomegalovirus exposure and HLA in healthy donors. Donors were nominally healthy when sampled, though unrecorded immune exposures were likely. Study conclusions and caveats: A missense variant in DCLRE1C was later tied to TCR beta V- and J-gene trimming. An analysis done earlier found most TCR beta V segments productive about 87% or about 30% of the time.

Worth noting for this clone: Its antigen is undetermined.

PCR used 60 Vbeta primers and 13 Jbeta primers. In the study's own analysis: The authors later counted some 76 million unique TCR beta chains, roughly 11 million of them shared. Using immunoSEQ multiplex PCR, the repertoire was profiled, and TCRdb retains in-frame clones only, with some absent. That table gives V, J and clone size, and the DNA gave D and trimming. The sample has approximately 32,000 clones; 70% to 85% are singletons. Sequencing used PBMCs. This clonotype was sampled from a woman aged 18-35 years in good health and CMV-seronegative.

Written as DNA, the CDR3 is TGTGCCAGCAGCTTGAAGAGTCGGGAGGGAATCCTCAATGAGCAGTTCTTC. It encodes CASSLKSREGILNEQFF. The chain links TRBV5-6 to TRBJ2-1; 8 bases align to TRBD2. The CDR3 extends over 17 amino acids. The germline gives CDR1 SGHDT, CDR2 YYEEEE. The V and J ends lost 1 base and 6 bases, in that order; junction bases with no gene match: 12.